The entry that follows covers one TCR beta chain sequence. Unique molecular identifiers were incorporated into the prepared TCRbeta library. In TCRdb, the PCR reads were re-called with MiXCR into one record per CDR3 protein. This sample has hundreds of thousands of distinct CDR3 sequences, with roughly 11% found just once. This entry comes from a study of T-cell reconstitution after alpha-beta-depleted transplantation in children. Germline assignment: CDR1 SGHRS and CDR2 YFSETQ. CDR3 length equals 16 residues. V dropped 4 bases and J dropped 6; count of bases not matched to a gene: 10. The material was PBMCs, obtained before TCRalphabeta/CD19-depleted stem cell transplant. The chain couples TRBV5-1 to TRBJ2-3, with TRBD1 matching over 11 bases. The origin of this receptor is a child less than two years old with acute myeloid leukemia, due to receive a stem cell transplant. The CDR3 nucleotides are TGCGCCAGCAGCACCCGGACAGGGGGCCCCACGGATACGCAGTATTTT. This gives the protein CASSTRTGGPTDTQYF. Complete variable domain (other parts from reference TRBV5-1 and TRBJ2-3): KAGVTQTPRYLIKTRGQQVTLSCSPISGHRSVSWYQQTPGQGLQFLFEYFSETQRNKGNFPGRFSGRQFSNSRSEMNVSTLELGDSALYLCASSTRTGGPTDTQYFGPGTRLTVL.